These 23 T cell receptor beta chains came from one sample sequenced in a study of blood T cell repertoires in COVID-19. The assay was immunoSEQ multiplex PCR, and TCRdb's table has in-frame clones only and misses some. Seen here are some 180,000 clones, nearly 80% observed once, and the top ten hold 13% to 15%. The sample consisted of PBMCs or T cells enriched from blood (not recorded which). These receptors were obtained from a man aged 55 to 70 who had been exposed to COVID-19.

This rearrangement joins TRBV5-1 to TRBJ2-5, with 9 bases aligning to TRBD2. CDR3 size: 19 residues. J was trimmed by 2 bases and V by 2 bases; bases with no gene match: 16. Germline CDR1 reads SGHRS; CDR2 reads YFSETQ. CDR3 region: CASSFPLGTSLALQETQYF. CDR3 DNA: TGCGCCAGCAGCTTCCCACTGGGGACTAGCTTAGCCCTACAAGAGACCCAGTACTTC.

This chain connects TRBV9 to TRBJ2-3; 9 bases map to TRBD1. This CDR3 has 18 amino acids. J lost 1 base, V lost 0 bases, and 9 bases had no gene match. Germline V gene sequence: CDR1 SGDLS, CDR2 YYNGEE. The CDR3 sequence is CASSVEIGQGIGTDTQYF. The CDR3 DNA reads TGTGCCAGCAGCGTAGAAATTGGACAGGGGATCGGCACAGATACGCAGTATTTT.

The genes are TRBV9 and TRBJ1-2, with 8 bases lining up with TRBD1. Germline loops: CDR1 SGDLS, CDR2 YYNGEE. With 10 bases clipped from V and 4 bases from J, the junction kept 15 bases outside the gene matches. This CDR3 is built from 15 residues. The CDR3 spells CAPKSAGGDGYGYTF. The DNA for the CDR3 is TGTGCCCCCAAGAGCGCAGGGGGCGACGGCTATGGCTACACCTTC.

The chain couples TRBV5-1 to TRBJ1-3; a weak D match, TRBD1 (6 bases). Trimming pared 3 bases from V and 0 bases from J, leaving 16 bases between. CDR3 size: 17 residues. In germline, CDR1 is SGHRS, CDR2 YFSETQ. CDR3 bases: TGCGCCAGCAGCTCTCGAAAGGACAGAACCTCTGGAAACACCATATATTTT. This sequence encodes CASSSRKDRTSGNTIYF.

This clone was counted a few times. The rearrangement uses TRBV27 and TRBJ1-5; 8 positions agree with TRBD1. Trimming took 4 bases from V and 3 from J; bases not matched to a gene: 11. Germline CDR1 MNHEY, CDR2 SMNVEV (reference sequence). The CDR3 contains 17 residues. DNA of the CDR3: TGTGCCAGCAGTTCTTACTCCGGGACAGGTAACAATCAGCCCCAGCATTTT. Protein sequence: CASSSYSGTGNNQPQHF.

The rearrangement uses TRBV11-2 and TRBJ1-4, with D possibly matching TRBD1 (5 bases). The germline V gene encodes CDR1 SGHAT and CDR2 FQNNGV. V was shortened by 1 base and J by 5 bases, with 11 bases between the two germline ends. The CDR3 runs 15 residues. The CDR3 nucleotides read TGTGCCAGCAGCTTAGGGGGGGTTCTCAATGAAAAACTGTTTTTT. Its translation is CASSLGGVLNEKLFF. The complete variable domain, with remaining parts taken from reference TRBV11-2 and TRBJ1-4, reads EAGVAQSPRYKIIEKRQSVAFWCNPISGHATLYWYQQILGQGPKLLIQFQNNGVVDDSQLPKDRFSAERLKGVDSTLKIQPAKLEDSAVYLCASSLGGVLNEKLFFGSGTQLSVL.

The chain recombines TRBV3-1 (or the pseudogene TRBV3-2) with TRBJ2-1, with 10 bases matching TRBD2. The CDR3 contains 14 residues. From germline, CDR1 is LGHDT and CDR2 YNNKEL (reference sequence). The trim removed 4 bases at V and 6 bases at J, leaving 3 bases unmatched. DNA for the CDR3: TGTGCCAGCAGCCCCCGGACTAGCGGCAATGAGCAGTTCTTC. Translating it yields CASSPRTSGNEQFF.

The chain employs TRBV11-3 and TRBJ2-5; no clear D. This CDR3 has 13 amino acids. From germline, CDR1 is SGHNT and CDR2 YENEEA. The ends were cut back, 3 bases at V and 4 bases at J, with 9 bases in the middle. In nucleotides, the CDR3 is TGTGCCAGCAGCTTGCTGGCCCCAGAGACCCAGTACTTC. Amino acids: CASSLLAPETQYF.

This rearrangement joins TRBV12-3 or TRBV12-4 to TRBJ1-2, with a weak D call TRBD1 (6 bases). The CDR3 loop spans 13 amino acids. With 3 bases removed from V and 5 bases from J, the gap between germline ends came to 10 bases. The DNA for the CDR3 is TGTGCCAGCAGTTTTGGAAGGGGGTATGGCTACACCTTC. It codes for CASSFGRGYGYTF.

This clone was seen only once. The chain has TRBV5-6 and TRBJ1-3, with D unclear. Germline loops: CDR1 SGHDT, CDR2 YYEEEE. The CDR3 has 17 residues. The V and J ends lost 4 bases and 0 bases respectively, with 17 bases between them. CDR3 nucleotide sequence: TGTGCCAGCAGCCCCGGACTCATTTACAGCTCTGGAAACACCATATATTTT. Protein product: CASSPGLIYSSGNTIYF.

The V call is TRBV28, the J call TRBJ2-7; TRBD2 agrees at 9 bases. Germline assignment: CDR1 MDHEN and CDR2 SYDVKM. The CDR3 has 13 amino acids. The V and J ends lost 4 bases and 12 bases, in that order; junction bases with no gene match: 10. This CDR3 reads CASSSPPGLALYF. The DNA for the CDR3 is TGTGCCAGCAGTTCGCCACCGGGACTAGCACTGTACTTC.

The rearrangement links TRBV5-1 to TRBJ2-6; D ambiguous. The CDR3 consists of 15 residues. Germline V gene data show CDR1 as SGHRS and CDR2 as YFSETQ. V lost 3 bases and J 4 bases, leaving 11 bases between the germline ends. The CDR3 reads CASSSSGTGANVLTF. DNA of the CDR3: TGCGCCAGCAGCTCGTCAGGCACGGGGGCCAACGTCCTGACTTTC.

The J gene is TRBJ2-5, the V gene TRBV4-3; 14 positions match TRBD2. V lost 2 bases and J lost 7; bases outside the gene matches: 9. CDR3 size: 17 residues. Germline values: CDR1 LGHNA, CDR2 YSLEER. CDR3 sequence (DNA): TGCGCCAGCAGCCAAAGACTAGCGGGAGGGGGAGTAGGGACCCAGTACTTC. As protein: CASSQRLAGGGVGTQYF.

The chain combines TRBV9 with TRBJ2-7; 7 bases fit TRBD1. The germline gives CDR1 SGDLS, CDR2 YYNGEE. The V gene end was trimmed by 3 bases and the J gene end by 1 base; junction bases not matched to a gene: 13. This CDR3 spans 17 amino acids. The CDR3 nucleotides read TGTGCCAGCAGCGCAGGGGACGAGGGGGCAACATCCTACGAGCAGTACTTC. This codes for CASSAGDEGATSYEQYF.

This clone was seen more than once but under ten times. This chain links TRBV13 with TRBJ2-1, with unresolved D. Germline CDR1 is PRHDT and CDR2 is FYEKMQ (reference sequence). CDR3 size: 11 residues. With 5 bases removed from V and 7 bases from J, the gap between germline ends came to 6 bases. CDR3 region: CASSRENEQFF. CDR3 bases: TGTGCCAGCAGCCGTGAGAATGAGCAGTTCTTC.

This clone was detected only a few times. V and J are TRBV2 and TRBJ1-4; 7 bases line up with TRBD1. The V gene end was trimmed by 6 bases and the J gene end by 2 bases; junction bases not matched to a gene: 9. This CDR3 has 16 amino acids. Germline V lookup: CDR1 SNHLY, CDR2 FYNNEI. The CDR3 here is CASRERTGVTNEKLFF. The CDR3 coding sequence is TGTGCCAGCAGAGAAAGAACAGGGGTCACTAATGAAAAACTGTTTTTT.

V and J are TRBV3-1 (or the pseudogene TRBV3-2) and TRBJ2-7; D ambiguous. Trimming took off 1 base at V and 0 bases at J, with 13 bases between the two ends. The germline V gene encodes CDR1 LGHDT and CDR2 YNNKEL (reference sequence). The CDR3 contains 16 residues. CDR3 bases: TGTGCCAGCAGCCAAGGTAACCTAGTTTACTCCTACGAGCAGTACTTC. Protein: CASSQGNLVYSYEQYF.

This clone showed up just once. V is TRBV7-9 and J is TRBJ2-5; D not resolved. This CDR3 region has 12 residues. V lost 4 bases and J lost 0, with 3 bases in between. Germline V CDR1 and CDR2: SEHNR, FQNEAQ (reference sequence). CDR3: CASSSDQETQYF. In DNA form, the CDR3 reads TGTGCCAGCAGCTCGGACCAAGAGACCCAGTACTTC.

In its sample, this clone was seen a few times. The rearrangement links TRBV27 to TRBJ2-7; 9 bases are a match to TRBD2. Losses at the gene ends were 8 bases for V and 6 bases for J; bases not matched to a gene: 11. CDR3 length: 14 amino acids. CDR1 MNHEY and CDR2 SMNVEV come from the germline V gene (reference sequence). The CDR3 is CASGASGNVGEQYF. Written as DNA, the CDR3 is TGTGCCAGCGGCGCTAGCGGGAATGTAGGCGAGCAGTACTTC.

The chain links TRBV29-1 to TRBJ1-2; D is possibly TRBD1 (6 bases). The CDR3 is 14 residues long. Germline assignment: CDR1 SQVTM and CDR2 ANQGSEA. The germline V and J ends were trimmed by 2 bases and 3 bases, with 13 bases remaining between them. CDR3 DNA sequence: TGCAGCGTTGAATCTGGGGGCGTCCACTATGGCTACACCTTC. It specifies CSVESGGVHYGYTF.

This clone has just one count. The genes are TRBV11-2 and TRBJ2-2; D is undetermined. V lost 1 base and J lost 7, with 10 bases in between. The CDR3 runs to 14 residues. Germline V lookup: CDR1 SGHAT, CDR2 FQNNGV. The CDR3: CASSLASSYGELFF. The CDR3 bases are TGTGCCAGCAGCTTAGCTAGTAGTTACGGGGAGCTGTTTTTT.

To note about this clone: At one end, the junction sequence differs from germline, possibly due to a read error. The V call is TRBV11-2, the J call TRBJ1-1; a weak D match, TRBD1 (5 bases). Germline CDR1 SGHAT, CDR2 FQNNGV. The CDR3 extends over 13 amino acids. The CDR3 DNA sequence: TGTGCCAGCAGCTTATCGGGTGGCCTGATCGGGGGTTTT. Amino acids: CASSLSGGLIGGF.

Only one count was recorded for this clone. The rearrangement joins TRBV15 to TRBJ1-4; weak D call: TRBD1 (5 bases). Germline V gene lookup returns CDR1 LNHNV and CDR2 YYDKDF (reference sequence). The V and J ends lost 2 bases and 8 bases respectively, with 15 bases between them. The CDR3 spans 15 residues. The CDR3 loop is CATSRSLGGREKLFF. CDR3 bases: TGTGCCACCAGCAGATCCCTGGGGGGACGGGAAAAACTGTTTTTT.